This T cell receptor (beta chain) emerged from a study of cytomegalovirus exposure and HLA in healthy donors. Whole-study results and caveats: The study labeled 150 to 200 TCR beta chains cytomegalovirus-associated. For most TCR sequences rarity was the rule, although some public TCRs occurred in many donors. Subsequent analysis found a tendency for first-cohort TCR clusters to co-occur within the 95 to 150 validation repertoires.

The ends were cut back, 2 bases at V and 9 bases at J, with 5 bases in the middle. The CDR3 spans 12 residues. Germline assignment: CDR1 MNHNY and CDR2 SVGAGI (reference sequence). Here immunoSEQ multiplex PCR was the method, and the copy in TCRdb shows in-frame clones only, minus some. The table has approximately 150,000 clones, roughly 80% seen once. Notes on this clone: Its antigen is currently unknown.

The study drew the donors from its approximately 110-subject validation cohort, separate from the approximately 700-subject first cohort. What was sequenced was PBMCs. This clonotype was obtained from a man aged 25 to 40 in good health and CMV-seropositive. This chain uses TRBV6-6 with TRBJ1-6; no clear D gene. This chain's CDR3 is CASSYEVSPLHF. In DNA form, the CDR3 reads TGTGCCAGCAGTTACGAGGTTTCACCCCTCCACTTT.